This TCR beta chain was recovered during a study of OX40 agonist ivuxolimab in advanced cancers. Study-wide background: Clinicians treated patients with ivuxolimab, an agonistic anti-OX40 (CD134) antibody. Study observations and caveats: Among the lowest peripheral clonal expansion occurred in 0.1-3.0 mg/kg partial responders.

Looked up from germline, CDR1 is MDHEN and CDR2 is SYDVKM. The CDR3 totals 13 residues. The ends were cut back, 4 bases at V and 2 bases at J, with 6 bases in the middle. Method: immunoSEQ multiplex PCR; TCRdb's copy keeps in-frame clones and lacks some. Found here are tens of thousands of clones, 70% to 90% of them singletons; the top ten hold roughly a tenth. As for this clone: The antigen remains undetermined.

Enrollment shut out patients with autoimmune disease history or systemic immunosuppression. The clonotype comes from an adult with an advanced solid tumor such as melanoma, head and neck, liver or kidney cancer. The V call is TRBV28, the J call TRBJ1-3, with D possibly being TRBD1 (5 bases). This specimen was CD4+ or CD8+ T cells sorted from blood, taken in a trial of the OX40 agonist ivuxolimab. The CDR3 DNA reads TGTGCCAGCAGTTCAGGGACTGGAAACACCATATATTTT. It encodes CASSSGTGNTIYF.